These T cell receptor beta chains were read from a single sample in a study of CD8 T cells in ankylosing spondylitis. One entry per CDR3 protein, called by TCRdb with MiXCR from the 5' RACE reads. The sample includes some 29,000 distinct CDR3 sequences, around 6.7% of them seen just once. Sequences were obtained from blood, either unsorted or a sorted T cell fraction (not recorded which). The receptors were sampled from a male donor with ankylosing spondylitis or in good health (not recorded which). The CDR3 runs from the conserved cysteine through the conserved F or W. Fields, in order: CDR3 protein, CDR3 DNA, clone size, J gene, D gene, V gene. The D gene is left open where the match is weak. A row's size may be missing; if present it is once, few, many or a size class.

CDR3: CASSPRISGPNTGELFF
DNA: TGTGCCAGCAGCCCCCGAATTAGCGGGCCGAACACCGGGGAGCTGTTTTTT
size: -
J: TRBJ2-2
D: TRBD2
V: TRBV7-6

CDR3: CASSAELAGGYNEQFF
DNA: TGCGCCAGCAGCGCCGAGCTAGCGGGAGGGTACAATGAGCAGTTCTTC
size: many
J: TRBJ2-1
D: TRBD2
V: TRBV5-1

CDR3: CASSLVGLSYNEQFF
DNA: TGTGCCAGCAGCTTAGTAGGCCTCTCCTACAATGAGCAGTTCTTC
size: many
J: TRBJ2-1
D: -
V: TRBV11-2

CDR3: CAISEFSGLSYNEQFF
DNA: TGTGCCATCAGTGAGTTCTCGGGACTCTCCTACAATGAGCAGTTCTTC
size: many
J: TRBJ2-1
D: -
V: TRBV10-3

CDR3: CASSLFTIDGRHEQFF
DNA: TGTGCCAGCAGTTTATTCACGATTGACGGTAGACATGAGCAGTTCTTC
size: many
J: TRBJ2-1
D: -
V: TRBV28

CDR3: CSALGLFPSGEQFF
DNA: TGCAGCGCCCTGGGGCTTTTCCCCAGCGGTGAGCAGTTCTTC
size: many
J: TRBJ2-1
D: -
V: TRBV29-1

CDR3: CASSLGRQGPGSGYTF
DNA: TGTGCCAGCAGTTTAGGGAGACAGGGGCCGGGTAGTGGCTACACCTTC
size: many
J: TRBJ1-2
D: TRBD1
V: TRBV12-3/TRBV12-4

CDR3: CASSLQAGVTDTQYF
DNA: TGTGCCAGCAGCCTGCAAGCGGGGGTCACAGATACGCAGTATTTT
size: many
J: TRBJ2-3
D: TRBD2
V: TRBV14

CDR3: CSARRVASDTQYF
DNA: TGCAGTGCTAGGCGGGTAGCCTCAGATACGCAGTATTTT
size: many
J: TRBJ2-3
D: -
V: TRBV20-1

CDR3: CASSYLAGVRDTQYF
DNA: TGTGCCAGCAGCTACCTAGCGGGAGTTCGAGATACGCAGTATTTT
size: -
J: TRBJ2-3
D: TRBD2
V: TRBV7-2

CDR3: CASSLARAGGETQYF
DNA: TGCGCCAGCAGCTTGGCCCGTGCGGGAGGAGAGACCCAGTACTTC
size: many
J: TRBJ2-5
D: TRBD2
V: TRBV5-1

CDR3: CASSHTLGDRRENIQYF
DNA: TGCGCCAGCAGCCACACACTCGGGGATAGGAGGGAAAACATTCAGTACTTC
size: many
J: TRBJ2-4
D: -
V: TRBV4-1

CDR3: CAIKGDQNTGELFF
DNA: TGTGCCATCAAGGGGGACCAGAACACCGGGGAGCTGTTTTTT
size: many
J: TRBJ2-2
D: -
V: TRBV10-3

CDR3: CASSQGGETYNEQFF
DNA: TGTGCCAGCAGCCAAGGTGGGGAGACCTACAATGAGCAGTTCTTC
size: -
J: TRBJ2-1
D: -
V: TRBV3-1

CDR3: CASTPPFGISGNTIYF
DNA: TGTGCCAGCACCCCTCCATTTGGGATCTCTGGAAACACCATATATTTT
size: many
J: TRBJ1-3
D: -
V: TRBV12-3/TRBV12-4

CDR3: CASRLRGGAETGELFF
DNA: TGTGCCAGTCGCCTGAGGGGGGGCGCCGAGACCGGGGAGCTGTTTTTT
size: many
J: TRBJ2-2
D: -
V: TRBV6-2/TRBV6-3

CDR3: CASTRPGTYEQYF
DNA: TGTGCCAGCACGAGACCGGGAACGTACGAGCAGTACTTC
size: many
J: TRBJ2-7
D: -
V: TRBV28

CDR3: CALSRRGFGPVETQYF
DNA: TGTGCCTTAAGCCGGCGCGGCTTTGGCCCTGTGGAGACCCAGTACTTC
size: many
J: TRBJ2-5
D: -
V: TRBV7-8

CDR3: CASSLNPNQPQHF
DNA: TGTGCCAGCAGCCTTAATCCCAATCAGCCCCAGCATTTT
size: -
J: TRBJ1-5
D: -
V: TRBV27

CDR3: CSATGGLSYEQYF
DNA: TGCAGTGCGACAGGGGGCCTCTCCTACGAGCAGTACTTC
size: many
J: TRBJ2-7
D: TRBD1
V: TRBV20-1

CDR3: CSADNGGYEQFF
DNA: TGCAGTGCGGACAATGGCGGGTACGAGCAGTTCTTC
size: many
J: TRBJ2-1
D: -
V: TRBV20-1

CDR3: CASSIELFGTQYF
DNA: TGTGCCAGTAGTATAGAGCTCTTTGGTACGCAGTATTTT
size: many
J: TRBJ2-3
D: -
V: TRBV19

CDR3: CASSLGFGSLSYEQYF
DNA: TGTGCCAGCAGCTTAGGGTTTGGCAGCCTCTCCTACGAGCAGTACTTC
size: medium-sized
J: TRBJ2-7
D: -
V: TRBV7-8

CDR3: CAISESGPQETQYF
DNA: TGTGCCATCAGTGAGTCCGGGCCCCAAGAGACCCAGTACTTC
size: few
J: TRBJ2-5
D: -
V: TRBV10-3

CDR3: CASSERTSGSGTQYF
DNA: TGTGCCAGCAGTGAGAGGACTAGCGGGAGCGGTACGCAGTATTTT
size: few
J: TRBJ2-3
D: TRBD2
V: TRBV12-3/TRBV12-4

CDR3: CASSLAGRGVNTEAFF
DNA: TGCGCCAGCAGCTTGGCGGGCAGGGGCGTGAACACTGAAGCTTTCTTT
size: many
J: TRBJ1-1
D: -
V: TRBV5-1

CDR3: CASSPTSLSYNEQLF
DNA: TGTGCCAGCAGCCCGACATCTCTCTCCTACAATGAGCAGCTCTTC
size: many
J: TRBJ2-1
D: -
V: TRBV7-6

CDR3: CATSRAPLGFYNEQFF
DNA: TGTGCCACCAGCAGAGCGCCCCTAGGGTTCTACAATGAGCAGTTCTTC
size: many
J: TRBJ2-1
D: -
V: TRBV15

CDR3: CASSPWGRAHETQYF
DNA: TGTGCCAGCAGCCCTTGGGGGAGGGCCCATGAGACCCAGTACTTC
size: many
J: TRBJ2-5
D: TRBD2
V: TRBV27

CDR3: CASSDPGTTYEQYF
DNA: TGTGCCAGCAGTGACCCGGGGACCACCTACGAGCAGTACTTC
size: few
J: TRBJ2-7
D: -
V: TRBV6-4

CDR3: CASSSQTEYNEQFF
DNA: TGTGCCAGCAGCTCCCAAACAGAATACAATGAGCAGTTCTTC
size: many
J: TRBJ2-1
D: -
V: TRBV11-1

CDR3: CASSTTGVTEAFF
DNA: TGCGCCAGCAGCACAACAGGGGTCACTGAAGCTTTCTTT
size: many
J: TRBJ1-1
D: TRBD1
V: TRBV5-1

CDR3: CASSLNTGELFF
DNA: TGTGCCAGCAGTCTGAACACCGGGGAGCTGTTTTTT
size: many
J: TRBJ2-2
D: -
V: TRBV12-3/TRBV12-4

CDR3: CSAAPSGTFGNEQFF
DNA: TGCAGTGCAGCGCCTAGCGGGACTTTTGGCAATGAGCAGTTCTTC
size: many
J: TRBJ2-1
D: TRBD2
V: TRBV20-1

CDR3: CASSLWGQGFFSTDTQYF
DNA: TGTGCCAGCAGTTTATGGGGACAGGGTTTTTTTAGCACAGATACGCAGTATTTT
size: many
J: TRBJ2-3
D: TRBD1
V: TRBV28

CDR3: CASSLGPDIQYF
DNA: TGTGCCAGCAGCTTGGGGCCGGACATTCAGTACTTC
size: medium-sized
J: TRBJ2-4
D: -
V: TRBV5-6

CDR3: CASSQGQYQETQYF
DNA: TGCGCCAGCAGCCAGGGACAGTACCAAGAGACCCAGTACTTC
size: many
J: TRBJ2-5
D: TRBD1
V: TRBV5-1

CDR3: CSVAPGTDTQYF
DNA: TGCAGCGTTGCCCCGGGCACAGATACGCAGTATTTT
size: few
J: TRBJ2-3
D: -
V: TRBV29-1

CDR3: CSAKGQGIETQYF
DNA: TGCAGTGCCAAGGGACAGGGTATCGAGACCCAGTACTTC
size: many
J: TRBJ2-5
D: TRBD1
V: TRBV20-1

CDR3: CASSVGGTRELFF
DNA: TGTGCCAGCAGTGTGGGGGGGACCCGGGAGCTGTTTTTT
size: many
J: TRBJ2-2
D: TRBD2
V: TRBV2

CDR3: CASSTGFYSTEAFF
DNA: TGCGCCAGCAGCACAGGGTTCTACTCCACTGAAGCTTTCTTT
size: many
J: TRBJ1-1
D: -
V: TRBV5-1

CDR3: CASSRLFETQYF
DNA: TGTGCCAGCAGCCGACTCTTCGAGACCCAGTACTTC
size: -
J: TRBJ2-5
D: -
V: TRBV7-3

CDR3: CASSRTGTASYEQYF
DNA: TGTGCCAGCAGCAGGACCGGGACAGCAAGTTACGAGCAGTACTTC
size: many
J: TRBJ2-7
D: TRBD1
V: TRBV12-3/TRBV12-4